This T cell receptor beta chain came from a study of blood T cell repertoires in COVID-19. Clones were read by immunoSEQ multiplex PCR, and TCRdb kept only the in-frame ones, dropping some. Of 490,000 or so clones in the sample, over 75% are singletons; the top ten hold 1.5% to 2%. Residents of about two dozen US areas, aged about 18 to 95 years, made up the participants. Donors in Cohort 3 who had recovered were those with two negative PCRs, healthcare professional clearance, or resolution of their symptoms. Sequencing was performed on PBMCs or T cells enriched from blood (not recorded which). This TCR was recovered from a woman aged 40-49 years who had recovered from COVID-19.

The chain's CDR3 is CASRKGPEAFF. CDR3 DNA: TGTGCCAGTAGGAAGGGGCCTGAAGCTTTCTTT. The V call is TRBV19, the J call TRBJ1-1; possible D gene TRBD1, 5 bases. The germline gives CDR1 LNHDA, CDR2 SQIVND (reference sequence). V was clipped by 6 bases and J by 6 bases, with 8 bases between them. The CDR3 consists of 11 residues.